One T cell receptor beta chain is described in this entry. Profiling relied on immunoSEQ multiplex PCR, and the TCRdb table lists in-frame clones only, not all of them. This table holds some 260,000 clones, around 90% found once. The record originates from a study of blood T cell repertoires in COVID-19. Looking at the study overall: PBMCs, B-cell-depleted T cells, or T cells provided the cDNA or gDNA that made up the material.

The CDR3 loop spans 15 amino acids. Germline V gene data show CDR1 as KGHDR and CDR2 as SFDVKD. The junction had 11 bases not matched to a gene; V was cut back by 6 bases and J by 8 bases. J is TRBJ1-4 and V is TRBV24-1, with 7 positions matching TRBD1. Sequencing was performed on peripheral blood. The TCR was taken from a man older than 75 with acute or convalescent COVID-19. Here the CDR3 DNA reads TGTGCCACCAGTACCAGACAGGGTCGGGGCGAAAAACTGTTTTTT. Encoded protein: CATSTRQGRGEKLFF.